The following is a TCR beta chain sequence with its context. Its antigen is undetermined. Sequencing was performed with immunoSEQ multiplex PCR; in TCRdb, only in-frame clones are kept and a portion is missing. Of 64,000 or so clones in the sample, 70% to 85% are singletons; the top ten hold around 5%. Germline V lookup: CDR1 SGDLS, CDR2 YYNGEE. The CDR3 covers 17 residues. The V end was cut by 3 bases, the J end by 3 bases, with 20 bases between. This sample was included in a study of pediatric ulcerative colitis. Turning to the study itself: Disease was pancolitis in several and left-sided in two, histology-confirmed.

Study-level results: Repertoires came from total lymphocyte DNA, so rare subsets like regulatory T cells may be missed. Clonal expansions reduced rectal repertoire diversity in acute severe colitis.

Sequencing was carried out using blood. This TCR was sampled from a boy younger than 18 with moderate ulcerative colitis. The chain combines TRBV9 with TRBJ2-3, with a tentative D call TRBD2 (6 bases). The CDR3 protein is CASSGSGQRADTDTQYF. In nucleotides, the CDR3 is TGTGCCAGCAGCGGTAGCGGCCAGCGCGCAGATACAGATACGCAGTATTTT.